These 5 T cell receptor beta chains originate from one sample sequenced in a study of regulatory T cells in long-lasting Graves disease. The time point: persistent/refractory GD, antithyroid drugs over 5 years with positive TRAb. There was RNA extracted from PBMCs, and the TCR library was made from it. To make TCR beta libraries, researchers used iRepertoire HTBI primers and Arm-PCR of CDR3 regions. TCRdb fed the multiplex PCR reads into MiXCR, producing one record per CDR3 protein. The sample contains 310,000 or so distinct CDR3 sequences, 20% to 25% of which appear only once. This specimen consisted of peripheral blood mononuclear cells (PBMCs), obtained when the disease was refractory, from a patient treated with antithyroid drugs. These receptors all come from a female donor with Graves disease.

This clonotype was counted at least ten times. The V gene is TRBV28, the J gene TRBJ2-5, with 14 bases matching TRBD2. The CDR3 length is 17 residues. Germline CDR1 and CDR2: MDHEN and SYDVKM. V lost 6 bases, J lost 5 bases, and 11 bases stayed unmatched. The CDR3, as DNA: TGTGCCAGCAGCCCGGGGGGACTAGCGGGAGTTGGGGAGACCCAGTACTTC. Protein: CASSPGGLAGVGETQYF.

The sample holds one count of this clonotype. The rearrangement links TRBV7-8 to TRBJ2-3; D gene ambiguous. In germline, CDR1 is SGHVS, CDR2 FQNEAQ. The CDR3 contains 18 residues. V shed 2 bases and J shed 0 bases, with 18 bases lying between them. Written as DNA, the CDR3 is TGTGCCAGCAGCTTAAGTTCCAACGGGCTCCGTAGCACAGATACGCAGTATTTT. Its translation is CASSLSSNGLRSTDTQYF.

The table lists this clonotype with a few counts. Possible read error: a much larger clone is one base away. V and J are TRBV18 and TRBJ1-4; D call uncertain. The germline CDR1 and CDR2 sequences are KGHSH and LQKENI. The CDR3 contains 16 residues. V was trimmed by 4 bases and J by 0 bases, leaving 12 bases between them. The CDR3: CASSLIKPATNEKLFF. The CDR3 bases are TGTGCCAGCTCACTCATAAAGCCTGCAACTAATGAAAAACTGTTTTTT.

The chain recombines TRBV3-1 with TRBJ1-1; no reliable D call. CDR1 and CDR2 from the germline V gene are LGHDT and YNNKEL (reference sequence). This CDR3 is built from 16 residues. The germline V and J ends were trimmed by 1 base and 0 bases, with 12 bases remaining between them. CDR3 region: CASSQVPPPMNTEAFF. The CDR3 bases are TGTGCCAGCAGCCAAGTACCCCCACCGATGAACACTGAAGCTTTCTTT.

CDR3 region: CSARTPYWRTYTDTQYF. CDR3 nucleotide sequence: TGCAGTGCTAGGACCCCGTACTGGCGGACCTACACAGATACGCAGTATTTT. V is TRBV20-1 and J is TRBJ2-3; D unresolved. V was shortened by 3 bases and J by 2 bases, with 21 bases between the two germline ends. This CDR3 has 17 residues. Germline V gives CDR1 DFQATT, CDR2 SNEGSKA (reference sequence).